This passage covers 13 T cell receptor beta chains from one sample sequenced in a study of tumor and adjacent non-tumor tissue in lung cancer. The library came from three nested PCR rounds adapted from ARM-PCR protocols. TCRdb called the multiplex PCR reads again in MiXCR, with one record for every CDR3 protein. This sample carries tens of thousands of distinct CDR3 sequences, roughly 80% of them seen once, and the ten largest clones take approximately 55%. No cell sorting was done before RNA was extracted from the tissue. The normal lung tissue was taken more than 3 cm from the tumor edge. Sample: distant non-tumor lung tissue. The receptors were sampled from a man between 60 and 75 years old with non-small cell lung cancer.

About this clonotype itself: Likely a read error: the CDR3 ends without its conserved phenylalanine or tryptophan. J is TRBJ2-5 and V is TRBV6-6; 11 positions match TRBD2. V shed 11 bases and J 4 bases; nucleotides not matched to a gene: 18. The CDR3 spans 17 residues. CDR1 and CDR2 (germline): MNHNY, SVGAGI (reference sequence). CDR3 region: CAGTYSSSGRAGETQYY. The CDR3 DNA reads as TGTGCCGGCACTTACTCGAGTAGCGGGAGGGCCGGAGAGACCCAGTACTAC.

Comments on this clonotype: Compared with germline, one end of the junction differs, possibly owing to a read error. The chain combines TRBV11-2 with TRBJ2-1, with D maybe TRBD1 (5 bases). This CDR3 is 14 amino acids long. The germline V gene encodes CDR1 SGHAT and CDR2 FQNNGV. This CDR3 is CASCLVEQDNVQFF. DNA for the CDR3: TGTGCCAGCTGCTTAGTTGAACAGGACAATGTGCAGTTCTTC.

The CDR3 spells CSLPTASYGYTF. For the CDR3, the DNA is TGCAGCTTACCGACAGCGAGCTATGGCTACACCTTC. V usage is TRBV29-1 and J usage is TRBJ1-2; D perhaps matches TRBD1 (5 bases). Trimming removed 8 bases at V and 4 bases at J, with 14 bases between. Looked up from germline, CDR1 is SQVTM and CDR2 is ANQGSEA. The CDR3 is 12 amino acids.

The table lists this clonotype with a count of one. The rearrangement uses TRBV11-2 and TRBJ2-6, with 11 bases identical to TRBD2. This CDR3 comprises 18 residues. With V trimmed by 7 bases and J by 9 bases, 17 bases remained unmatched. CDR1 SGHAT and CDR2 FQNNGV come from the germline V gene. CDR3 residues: CASNPTSGGATGINVLTF. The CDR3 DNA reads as TGTGCCAGCAATCCAACTAGCGGGGGAGCCACTGGGATCAACGTCCTGACTTTC.

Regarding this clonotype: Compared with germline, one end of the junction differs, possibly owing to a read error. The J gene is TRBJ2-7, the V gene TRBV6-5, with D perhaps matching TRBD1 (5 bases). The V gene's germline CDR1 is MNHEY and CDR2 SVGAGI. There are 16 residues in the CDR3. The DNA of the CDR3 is TGTGCCAGCAGCCTGGCCGACTCAGGGTCATCCTACAAGCAGTACTTC. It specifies CASSLADSGSSYKQYF.

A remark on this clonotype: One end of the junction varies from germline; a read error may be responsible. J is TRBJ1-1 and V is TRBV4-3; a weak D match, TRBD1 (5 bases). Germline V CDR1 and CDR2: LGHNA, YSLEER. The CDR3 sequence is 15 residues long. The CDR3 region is CASTDSPKLNTEVFF. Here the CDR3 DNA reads TGCGCCAGCACAGACAGCCCCAAGCTTAACACTGAAGTTTTCTTT.

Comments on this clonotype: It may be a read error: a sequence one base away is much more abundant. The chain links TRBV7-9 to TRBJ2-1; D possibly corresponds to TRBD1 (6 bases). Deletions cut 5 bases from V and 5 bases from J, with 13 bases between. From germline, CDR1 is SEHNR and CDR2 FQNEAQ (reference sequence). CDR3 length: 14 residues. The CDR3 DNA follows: TGTGCCAGCAGCACGGGACACGTCGACAATGAGCAGTTCTTC. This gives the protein CASSTGHVDNEQFF. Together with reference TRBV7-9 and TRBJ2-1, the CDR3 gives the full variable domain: DTGVSQNPRHKITKRGQNVTFRCDPISEHNRLYWYRQTLGQGPEFLTYFQNEAQLEKSRLLSDRFSAERPKGSFSTLEIQRTEQGDSAMYLCASSTGHVDNEQFFGPGTRLTVL.

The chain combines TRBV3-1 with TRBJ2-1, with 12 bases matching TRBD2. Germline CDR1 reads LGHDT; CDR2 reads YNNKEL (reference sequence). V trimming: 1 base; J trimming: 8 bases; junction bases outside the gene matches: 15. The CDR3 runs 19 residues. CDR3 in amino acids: CASSQGRTSGVTRGDEQFF. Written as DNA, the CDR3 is TGTGCCAGCAGCCAAGGGCGGACTAGCGGGGTAACCAGAGGAGATGAGCAGTTCTTC.

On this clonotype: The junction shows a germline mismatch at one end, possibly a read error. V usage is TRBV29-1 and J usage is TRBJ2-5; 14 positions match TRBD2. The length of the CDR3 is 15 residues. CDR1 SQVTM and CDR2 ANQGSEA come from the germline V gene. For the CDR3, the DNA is TGCAGCCCCGAGGGGGGGACTAGCGGGAGAAAGACCCACTACTTC. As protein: CSPEGGTSGRKTHYF.

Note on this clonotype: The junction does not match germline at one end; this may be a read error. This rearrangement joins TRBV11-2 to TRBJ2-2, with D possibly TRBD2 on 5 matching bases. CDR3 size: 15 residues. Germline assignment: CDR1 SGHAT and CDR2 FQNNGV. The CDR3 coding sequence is TGTGCCAGCAGCGAAGGTGTCCGAAGCATCGGGGAACTGTTTTTT. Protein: CASSEGVRSIGELFF.

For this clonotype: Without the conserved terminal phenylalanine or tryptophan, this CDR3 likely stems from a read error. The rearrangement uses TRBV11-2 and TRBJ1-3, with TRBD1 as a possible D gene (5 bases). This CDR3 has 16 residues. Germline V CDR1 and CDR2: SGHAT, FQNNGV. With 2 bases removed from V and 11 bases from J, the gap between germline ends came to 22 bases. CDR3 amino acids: CASSLPHAGTESAIYS. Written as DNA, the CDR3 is TGTGCCAGCAGCTTACCCCATGCAGGGACGGAGAGTGCCATATATTCT.

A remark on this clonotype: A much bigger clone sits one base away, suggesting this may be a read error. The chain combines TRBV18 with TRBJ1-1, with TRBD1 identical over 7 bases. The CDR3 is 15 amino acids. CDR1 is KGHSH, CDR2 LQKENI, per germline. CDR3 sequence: CAISPLGQVNTEAFF. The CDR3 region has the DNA TGTGCCATCTCACCTCTCGGACAGGTGAACACTGAAGCTTTCTTT. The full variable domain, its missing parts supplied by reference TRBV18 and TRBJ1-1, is NAGVMQNPRHLVRRRGQEARLRCSPMKGHSHVYWYRQLPEEGLKFMVYLQKENIIDESGMPKERFSAEFPKEGPSILRIQQVVRGDSAAYFCAISPLGQVNTEAFFGQGTRLTVV.

CDR3 coding DNA: TGCAACGATAGTGGGGCGACAGGGGCCTACGAGCAGTACTTC. Amino acids: CNDSGATGAYEQYF. The chain carries TRBV20-1 and TRBJ2-7; 8 nucleotides agree with TRBD1. The CDR3 length is 14 residues. The germline V gene has CDR1 DFQATT and CDR2 SNEGSKA (reference sequence).